This TCR beta chain was retrieved from a study of CD8 T cells in Susac syndrome. After extraction with the RNeasy kit, about 0.45 to 1 ug of the RNA was reverse transcribed using random hexamers. immunoSEQ multiplex PCR amplified TCR beta CDR3 across 54 Vbeta, 13 Jbeta. A single record per CDR3 protein comes from TCRdb applying MiXCR to the immunoSEQ multiplex PCR reads. The sample lists over 150,000 distinct CDR3 sequences; approximately 93% were seen once. The V gene's germline CDR1 is MNHEY and CDR2 SMNVEV (reference sequence). With 8 bases removed from V and 3 bases from J, the gap between germline ends came to 17 bases. This CDR3 is 14 amino acids long. To note about this clonotype: Its antigen remains unknown.

Each multiple sclerosis control was a treatment-naive patient with relapsing-remitting disease that was either stable or active. TEMRA cells were FACS-enriched, unlike CD8+ and CD4+ T cells, which were negatively isolated. Study-wide results and caveats: Regarding the TCR sequencing and HLA analysis, the study admitted that a relatively small number of individuals were involved.

Sequences were obtained from CD4+ T cells from PBMCs. The chain has TRBV27 and TRBJ2-7; D remains ambiguous. The sequence was obtained from a human donor with multiple sclerosis. For the CDR3, the DNA is TGTGCCAGCTCCACGCCGGCCGGCAACTACGAGCAGTACTTC. Translating gives CASSTPAGNYEQYF.